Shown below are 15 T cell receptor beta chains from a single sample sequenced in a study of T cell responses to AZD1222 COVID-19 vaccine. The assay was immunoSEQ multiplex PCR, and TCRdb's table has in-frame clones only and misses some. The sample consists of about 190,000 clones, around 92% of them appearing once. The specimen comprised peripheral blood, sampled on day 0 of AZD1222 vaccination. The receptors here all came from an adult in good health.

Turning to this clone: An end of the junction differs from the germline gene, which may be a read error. The CDR3 nucleotides are TGTGCCAGCAGCCCTCAAGGGGGCAGTGGGGTCTTT. It encodes CASSPQGGSGVF. This rearrangement joins TRBV11-2 to TRBJ1-1; 7 bases align to TRBD1. Germline V gene sequence: CDR1 SGHAT, CDR2 FQNNGV. This CDR3 is 12 amino acids long.

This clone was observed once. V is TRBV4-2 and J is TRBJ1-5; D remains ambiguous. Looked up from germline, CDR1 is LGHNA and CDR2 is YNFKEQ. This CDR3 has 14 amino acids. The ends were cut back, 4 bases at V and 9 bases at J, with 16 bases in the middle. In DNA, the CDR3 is TGTGCCAGCAGCCGTCCAGAGGCAGCGCGGCCCCAGCATTTT. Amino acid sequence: CASSRPEAARPQHF.

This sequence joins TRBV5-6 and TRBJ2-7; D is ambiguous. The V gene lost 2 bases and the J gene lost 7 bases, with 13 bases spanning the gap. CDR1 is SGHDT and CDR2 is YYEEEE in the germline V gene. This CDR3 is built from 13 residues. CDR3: CASSFPGGGEQYF. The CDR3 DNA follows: TGTGCCAGCAGCTTCCCGGGTGGCGGTGAGCAGTACTTC.

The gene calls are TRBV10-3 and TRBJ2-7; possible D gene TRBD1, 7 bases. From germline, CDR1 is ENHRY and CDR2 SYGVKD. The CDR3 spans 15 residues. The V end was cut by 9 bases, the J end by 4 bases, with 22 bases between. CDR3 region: CAIGGIRDSFYEQYF. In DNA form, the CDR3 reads TGTGCCATAGGGGGGATACGGGACAGCTTTTACGAGCAGTACTTC.

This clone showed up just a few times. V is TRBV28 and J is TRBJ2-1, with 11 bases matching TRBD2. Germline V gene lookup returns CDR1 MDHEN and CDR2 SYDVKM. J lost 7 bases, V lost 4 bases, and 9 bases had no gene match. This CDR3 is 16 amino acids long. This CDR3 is CASSSLLAGEQNEQFF. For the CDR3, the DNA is TGTGCCAGCAGTTCCCTACTAGCGGGGGAGCAGAATGAGCAGTTCTTC.

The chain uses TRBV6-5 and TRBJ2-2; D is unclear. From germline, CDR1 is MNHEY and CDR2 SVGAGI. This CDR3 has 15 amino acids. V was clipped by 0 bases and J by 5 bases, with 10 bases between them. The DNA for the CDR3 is TGTGCCAGCAGTTACTCGACCCGTGGAACCGGGGAGCTGTTTTTT. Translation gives CASSYSTRGTGELFF.

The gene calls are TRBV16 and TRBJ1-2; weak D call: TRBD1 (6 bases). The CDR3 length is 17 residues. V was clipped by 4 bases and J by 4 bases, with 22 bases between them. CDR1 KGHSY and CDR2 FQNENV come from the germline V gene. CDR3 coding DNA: TGTGCCAGCAGCCGCAGCCAGGGGTTGGTCCTTTCCTATGGCTACACCTTC. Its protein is CASSRSQGLVLSYGYTF.

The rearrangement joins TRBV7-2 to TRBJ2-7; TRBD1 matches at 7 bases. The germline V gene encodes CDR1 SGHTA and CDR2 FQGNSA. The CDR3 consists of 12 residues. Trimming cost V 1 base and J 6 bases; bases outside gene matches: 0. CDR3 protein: CASSLGTGEQYF. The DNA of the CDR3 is TGTGCCAGCAGCTTAGGGACAGGCGAGCAGTACTTC.

The CDR3 nucleotides are TGTGCCAGCAGTTTATTTCAGGGGGCGCGGTTGAACTATGGCTACACCTTC. It translates to CASSLFQGARLNYGYTF. The gene calls are TRBV28 and TRBJ1-2, with 8 bases that match TRBD1. Germline CDR1 MDHEN, CDR2 SYDVKM. This CDR3 comprises 17 residues. The J segment lost 2 bases and the V segment lost 1 base, leaving 9 bases of the junction unmatched.

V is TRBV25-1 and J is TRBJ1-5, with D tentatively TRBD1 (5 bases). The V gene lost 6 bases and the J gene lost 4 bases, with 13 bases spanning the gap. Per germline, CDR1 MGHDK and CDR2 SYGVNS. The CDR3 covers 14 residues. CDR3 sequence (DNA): TGTGCCAGCAGCATCGGGACGGCGAATCAGCCCCAGCATTTT. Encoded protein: CASSIGTANQPQHF.

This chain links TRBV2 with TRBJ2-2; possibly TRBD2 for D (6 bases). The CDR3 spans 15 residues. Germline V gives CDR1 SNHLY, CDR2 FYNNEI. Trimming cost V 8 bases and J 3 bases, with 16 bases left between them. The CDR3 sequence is CASGGRGGDTGELFF. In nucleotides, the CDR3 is TGTGCCAGCGGGGGACGGGGAGGCGACACCGGGGAGCTGTTTTTT.

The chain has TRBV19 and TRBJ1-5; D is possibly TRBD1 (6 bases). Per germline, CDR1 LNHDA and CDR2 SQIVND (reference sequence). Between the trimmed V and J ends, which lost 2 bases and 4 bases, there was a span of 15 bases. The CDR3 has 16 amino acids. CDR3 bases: TGTGCCAGTAGTATAACAGGGATGGGTAGTAATCAGCCCCAGCATTTT. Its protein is CASSITGMGSNQPQHF.

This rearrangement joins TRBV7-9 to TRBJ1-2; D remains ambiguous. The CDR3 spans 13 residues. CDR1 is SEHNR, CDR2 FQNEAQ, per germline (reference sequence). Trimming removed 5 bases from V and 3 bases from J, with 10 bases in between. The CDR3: CASSPASHYGYTF. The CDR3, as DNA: TGTGCCAGCAGCCCGGCGAGCCACTATGGCTACACCTTC.

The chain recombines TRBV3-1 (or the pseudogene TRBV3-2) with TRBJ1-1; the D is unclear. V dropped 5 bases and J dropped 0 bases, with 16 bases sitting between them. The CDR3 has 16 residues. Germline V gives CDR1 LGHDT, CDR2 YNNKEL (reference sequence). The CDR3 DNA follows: TGTGCCAGCAGCTTTACTGCGACGGGGATGAACACTGAAGCTTTCTTT. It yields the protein CASSFTATGMNTEAFF.

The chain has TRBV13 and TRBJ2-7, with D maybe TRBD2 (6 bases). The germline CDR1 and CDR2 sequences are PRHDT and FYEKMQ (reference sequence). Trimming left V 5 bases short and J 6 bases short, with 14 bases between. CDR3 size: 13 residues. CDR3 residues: CASSIGTRGEQYF. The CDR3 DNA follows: TGTGCCAGCAGCATCGGGACTCGGGGCGAGCAGTACTTC.